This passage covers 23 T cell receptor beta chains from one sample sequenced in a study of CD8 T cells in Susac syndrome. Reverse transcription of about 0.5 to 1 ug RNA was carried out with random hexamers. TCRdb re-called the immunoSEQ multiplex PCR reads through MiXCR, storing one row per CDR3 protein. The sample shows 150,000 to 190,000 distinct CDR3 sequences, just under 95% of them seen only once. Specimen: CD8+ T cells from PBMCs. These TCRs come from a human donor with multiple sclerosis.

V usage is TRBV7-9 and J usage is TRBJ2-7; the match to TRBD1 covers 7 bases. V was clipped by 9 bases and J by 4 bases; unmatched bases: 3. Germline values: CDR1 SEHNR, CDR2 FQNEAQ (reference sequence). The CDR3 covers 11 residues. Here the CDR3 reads CASTGEYEQYF. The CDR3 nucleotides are TGTGCCAGTACAGGGGAGTACGAGCAGTACTTC.

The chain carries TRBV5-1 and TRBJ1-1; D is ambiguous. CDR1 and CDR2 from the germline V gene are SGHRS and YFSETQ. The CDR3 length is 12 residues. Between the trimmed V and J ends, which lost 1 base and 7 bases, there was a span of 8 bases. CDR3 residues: CASSLRKDEAFF. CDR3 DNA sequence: TGCGCCAGCAGCTTGCGCAAGGATGAAGCTTTCTTT. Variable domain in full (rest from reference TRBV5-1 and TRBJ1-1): KAGVTQTPRYLIKTRGQQVTLSCSPISGHRSVSWYQQTPGQGLQFLFEYFSETQRNKGNFPGRFSGRQFSNSRSEMNVSTLELGDSALYLCASSLRKDEAFFGQGTRLTVV.

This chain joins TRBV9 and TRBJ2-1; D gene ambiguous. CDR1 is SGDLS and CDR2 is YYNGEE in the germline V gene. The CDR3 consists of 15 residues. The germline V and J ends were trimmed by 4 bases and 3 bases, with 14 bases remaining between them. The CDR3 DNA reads TGTGCCAGCAGCCCTACCGAAGTTCTCTACAATGAGCAGTTCTTC. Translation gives CASSPTEVLYNEQFF.

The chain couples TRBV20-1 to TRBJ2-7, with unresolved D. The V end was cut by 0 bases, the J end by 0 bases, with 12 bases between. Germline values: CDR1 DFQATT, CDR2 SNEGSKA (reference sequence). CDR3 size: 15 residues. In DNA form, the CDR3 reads TGCAGTGCTAGAGACCCCGGTCACAGCTCCTACGAGCAGTACTTC. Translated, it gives CSARDPGHSSYEQYF.

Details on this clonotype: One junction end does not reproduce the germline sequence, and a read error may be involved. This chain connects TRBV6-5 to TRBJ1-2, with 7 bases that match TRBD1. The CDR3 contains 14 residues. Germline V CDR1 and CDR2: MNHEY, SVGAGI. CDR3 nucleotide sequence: TGTGCCAGCAGTTTCGTCGAAGGGGGCGATGGCTATACCTTC. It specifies CASSFVEGGDGYTF.

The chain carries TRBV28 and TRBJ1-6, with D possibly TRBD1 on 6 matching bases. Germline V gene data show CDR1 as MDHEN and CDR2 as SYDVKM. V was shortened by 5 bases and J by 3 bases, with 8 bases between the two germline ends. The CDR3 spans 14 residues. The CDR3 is CASSPDSYNSPLHF. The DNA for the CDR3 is TGTGCCAGCAGTCCGGACAGCTATAATTCACCCCTCCACTTT.

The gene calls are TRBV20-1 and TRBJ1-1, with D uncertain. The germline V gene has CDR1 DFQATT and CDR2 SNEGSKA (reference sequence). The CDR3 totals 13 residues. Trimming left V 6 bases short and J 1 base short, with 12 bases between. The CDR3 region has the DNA TGCAGTGCCAGTACCACATCGAACACTGAAGCTTTCTTT. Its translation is CSASTTSNTEAFF.

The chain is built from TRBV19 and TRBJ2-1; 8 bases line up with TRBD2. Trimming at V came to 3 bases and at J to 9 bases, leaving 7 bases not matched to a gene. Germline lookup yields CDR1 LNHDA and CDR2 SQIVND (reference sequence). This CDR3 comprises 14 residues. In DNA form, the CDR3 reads TGTGCCAGTAGTATGAAGCGGGAGCGGGGTGAGCAGTTCTTC. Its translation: CASSMKRERGEQFF.

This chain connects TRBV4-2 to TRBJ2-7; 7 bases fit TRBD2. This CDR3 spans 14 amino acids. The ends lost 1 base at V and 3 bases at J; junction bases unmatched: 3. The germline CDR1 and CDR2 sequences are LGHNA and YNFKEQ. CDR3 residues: CASSQGLAVYEQYF. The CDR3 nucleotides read TGTGCCAGCAGCCAAGGGCTAGCGGTCTACGAGCAGTACTTC.

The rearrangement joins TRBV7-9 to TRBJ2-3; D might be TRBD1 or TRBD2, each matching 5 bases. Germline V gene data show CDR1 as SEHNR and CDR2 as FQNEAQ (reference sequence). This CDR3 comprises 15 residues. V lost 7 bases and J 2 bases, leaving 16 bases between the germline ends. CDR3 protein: CASIPGRKTTDTQYF. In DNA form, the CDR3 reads TGTGCCAGCATCCCGGGGCGGAAGACCACAGATACGCAGTATTTT.

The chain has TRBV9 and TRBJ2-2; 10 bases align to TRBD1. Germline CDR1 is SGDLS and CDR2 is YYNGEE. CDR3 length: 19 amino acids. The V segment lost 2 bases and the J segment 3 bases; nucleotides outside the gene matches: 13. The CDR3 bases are TGTGCCAGCAGCGTGAGAGGAGGGGGGACAGGGGAGGACACCGGGGAGCTGTTTTTT. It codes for CASSVRGGGTGEDTGELFF. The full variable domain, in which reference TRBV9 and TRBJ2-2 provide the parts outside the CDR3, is DSGVTQTPKHLITATGQRVTLRCSPRSGDLSVYWYQQSLDQGLQFLIQYYNGEERAKGNILERFSAQQFPDLHSELNLSSLELGDSALYFCASSVRGGGTGEDTGELFFGEGSRLTVL.

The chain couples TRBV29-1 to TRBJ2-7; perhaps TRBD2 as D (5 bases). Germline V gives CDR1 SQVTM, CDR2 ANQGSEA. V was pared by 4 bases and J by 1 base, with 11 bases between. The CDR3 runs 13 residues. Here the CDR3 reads CSVVGDTSYEQYF. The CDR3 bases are TGCAGCGTTGTGGGAGACACATCCTACGAGCAGTACTTC.

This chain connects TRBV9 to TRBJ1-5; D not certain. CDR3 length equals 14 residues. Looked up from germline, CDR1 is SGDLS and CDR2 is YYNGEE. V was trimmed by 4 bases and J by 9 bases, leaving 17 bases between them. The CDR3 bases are TGTGCCAGCAGCAACCGGTCCGGAGCGGGGCCCCAGCATTTT. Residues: CASSNRSGAGPQHF. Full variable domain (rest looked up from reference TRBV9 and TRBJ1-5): DSGVTQTPKHLITATGQRVTLRCSPRSGDLSVYWYQQSLDQGLQFLIQYYNGEERAKGNILERFSAQQFPDLHSELNLSSLELGDSALYFCASSNRSGAGPQHFGDGTRLSIL.

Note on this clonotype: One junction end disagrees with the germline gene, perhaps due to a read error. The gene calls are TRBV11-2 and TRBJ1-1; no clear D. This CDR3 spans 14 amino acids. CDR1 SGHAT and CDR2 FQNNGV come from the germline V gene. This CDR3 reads CASSLGFGNPEAFF. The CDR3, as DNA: TGTGCCAGCAGCTTAGGTTTTGGGAACCCTGAAGCTTTCTTT. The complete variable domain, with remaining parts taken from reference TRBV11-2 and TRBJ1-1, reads EAGVAQSPRYKIIEKRQSVAFWCNPISGHATLYWYQQILGQGPKLLIQFQNNGVVDDSQLPKDRFSAERLKGVDSTLKIQPAKLEDSAVYLCASSLGFGNPEAFFGQGTRLTVV.

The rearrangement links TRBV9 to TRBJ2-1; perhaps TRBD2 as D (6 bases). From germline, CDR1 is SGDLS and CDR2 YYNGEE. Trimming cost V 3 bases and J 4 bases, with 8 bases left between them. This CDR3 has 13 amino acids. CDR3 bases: TGTGCCAGCAGCGCCGGGGGTTACAATGAGCAGTTCTTC. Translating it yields CASSAGGYNEQFF.

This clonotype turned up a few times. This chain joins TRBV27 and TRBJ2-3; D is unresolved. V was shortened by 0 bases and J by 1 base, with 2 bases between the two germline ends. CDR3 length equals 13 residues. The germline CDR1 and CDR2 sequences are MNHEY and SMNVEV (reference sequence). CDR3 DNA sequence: TGTGCCAGCAGTTTATCTGGCACAGATACGCAGTATTTT. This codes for CASSLSGTDTQYF.

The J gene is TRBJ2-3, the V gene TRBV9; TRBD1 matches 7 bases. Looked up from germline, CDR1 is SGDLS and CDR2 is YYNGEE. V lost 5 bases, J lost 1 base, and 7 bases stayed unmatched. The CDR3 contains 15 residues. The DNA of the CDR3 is TGTGCCAGCAGTCGACAGGGCATAGGCACAGATACGCAGTATTTT. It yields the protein CASSRQGIGTDTQYF.

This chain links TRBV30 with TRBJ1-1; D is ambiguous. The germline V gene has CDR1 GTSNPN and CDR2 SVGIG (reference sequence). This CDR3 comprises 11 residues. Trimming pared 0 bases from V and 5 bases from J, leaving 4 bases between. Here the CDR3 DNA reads TGTGCCTGGAGTGTCGGGACTGAAGCTTTCTTT. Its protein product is CAWSVGTEAFF.

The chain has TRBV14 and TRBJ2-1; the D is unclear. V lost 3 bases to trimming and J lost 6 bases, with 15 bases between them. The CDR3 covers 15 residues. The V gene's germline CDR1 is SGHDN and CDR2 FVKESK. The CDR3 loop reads CASSQRRGAINEQFF. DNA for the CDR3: TGTGCCAGCAGCCAGAGAAGAGGAGCTATCAATGAGCAGTTCTTC. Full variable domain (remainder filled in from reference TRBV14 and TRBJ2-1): EAGVTQFPSHSVIEKGQTVTLRCDPISGHDNLYWYRRVMGKEIKFLLHFVKESKQDESGMPNNRFLAERTGGTYSTLKVQPAELEDSGVYFCASSQRRGAINEQFFGPGTRLTVL.

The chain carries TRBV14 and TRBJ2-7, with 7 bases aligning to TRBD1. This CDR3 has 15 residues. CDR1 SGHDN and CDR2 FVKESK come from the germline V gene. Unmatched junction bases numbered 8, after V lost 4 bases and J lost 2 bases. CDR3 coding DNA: TGTGCCAGCAGCCCATGGGGTCAGGGGGCCTACGAGCAGTACTTC. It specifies CASSPWGQGAYEQYF.

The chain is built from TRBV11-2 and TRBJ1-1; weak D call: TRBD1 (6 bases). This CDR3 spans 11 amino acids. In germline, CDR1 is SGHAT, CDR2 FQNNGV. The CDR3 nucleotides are TGTGCAAGCGGCAGGGGCCCTGAAGCTTTCTTT. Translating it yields CASGRGPEAFF.

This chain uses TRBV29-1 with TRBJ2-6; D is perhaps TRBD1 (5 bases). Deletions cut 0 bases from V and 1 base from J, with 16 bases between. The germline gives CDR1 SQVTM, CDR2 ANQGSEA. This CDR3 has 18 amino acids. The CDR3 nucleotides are TGCAGCGTTGAAGAACGAGGCCTTGGGGCTTCTGGGGCCAACGTCCTGACTTTC. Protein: CSVEERGLGASGANVLTF.

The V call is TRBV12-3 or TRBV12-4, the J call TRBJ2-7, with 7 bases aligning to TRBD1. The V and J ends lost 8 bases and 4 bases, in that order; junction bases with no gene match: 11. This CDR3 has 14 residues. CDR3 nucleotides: TGTGCCAGCGGCCCAGGGGGAATCAGGTACGAGCAGTACTTC. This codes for CASGPGGIRYEQYF.